Below are 32 T cell receptor beta chains sequenced from a single sample in a study of cytomegalovirus exposure and HLA in healthy donors. The PCR made use of 60 Vbeta and 13 Jbeta primers. Produced via immunoSEQ multiplex PCR; TCRdb's table is partial and in-frame only. The sample carries some 170,000 clones, approximately 80% recorded once. Sequencing input: PBMCs. These receptor sequences come from a man aged 25-40 years in good health and CMV-seropositive.

In its sample, this clone was seen a few times. Written as DNA, the CDR3 is TGTGCCAGTACGTGGGGACAGGCAGGGAACACTGAAGCTTTCTTT. This translates into CASTWGQAGNTEAFF. V is TRBV19 and J is TRBJ1-1; 8 nucleotides line up with TRBD1. This CDR3 has 15 residues. Germline V gives CDR1 LNHDA, CDR2 SQIVND (reference sequence). The V gene end was trimmed by 7 bases and the J gene end by 1 base; junction bases not matched to a gene: 8.

The rearrangement uses TRBV2 and TRBJ2-5, with a weak D call TRBD1 (6 bases). The V end lost 5 bases, the J end lost 4 bases, and 14 bases lay between the germline ends. The CDR3 has 14 residues. Germline values: CDR1 SNHLY, CDR2 FYNNEI. For the CDR3, the DNA is TGTGCCAGCAGTACAACACAGGGCGGAGAGACCCAGTACTTC. Translated, it gives CASSTTQGGETQYF.

The chain employs TRBV7-6 and TRBJ1-4; 9 nucleotides match TRBD1. The CDR3 covers 15 residues. Per the germline V gene, CDR1 is SGHVS and CDR2 is FNYEAQ. The ends lost 5 bases at V and 6 bases at J; junction bases unmatched: 7. Here the CDR3 DNA reads TGTGCCAGCAGCCAGGGAACAGGGGGCCATGAAAAACTGTTTTTT. Amino acids: CASSQGTGGHEKLFF.

J is TRBJ2-1 and V is TRBV5-1, with TRBD2 matching over 10 bases. This CDR3 is 16 amino acids long. Germline CDR1 and CDR2: SGHRS and YFSETQ. V was pared by 4 bases and J by 9 bases, with 13 bases of the junction left unmatched. CDR3 nucleotides: TGCGCCAGCAGCAGGCGGCTAGCGGGGGAGGGAGGTGAGCAGTTCTTC. Amino acid sequence: CASSRRLAGEGGEQFF.

The rearrangement links TRBV6-6 to TRBJ2-5; no clear D gene. Germline CDR1 MNHNY, CDR2 SVGAGI (reference sequence). V was clipped by 2 bases and J by 4 bases, with 8 bases between them. This CDR3 region has 13 residues. CDR3 amino acids: CASSYQTRETQYF. For the CDR3, the DNA is TGTGCCAGCAGTTACCAAACCAGAGAGACCCAGTACTTC.

This chain joins TRBV9 and TRBJ2-1; the match to TRBD2 covers 9 bases. After removal of 1 base from V and 3 bases from J, the junction contained 2 bases not matched to a gene. Looked up from germline, CDR1 is SGDLS and CDR2 is YYNGEE. This CDR3 contains 15 residues. This chain's CDR3 is CASSVSGGHYNEQFF. CDR3 bases: TGTGCCAGCAGCGTAAGCGGGGGGCACTACAATGAGCAGTTCTTC.

The rearrangement joins TRBV6-5 to TRBJ1-4; tentative D call: TRBD1 (5 bases). CDR1 is MNHEY, CDR2 SVGAGI, per germline. The V end lost 0 bases, the J end lost 7 bases, and 12 bases lay between the germline ends. The CDR3 spans 15 residues. CDR3 loop: CASSYSGQGGEKLFF. In DNA form, the CDR3 reads TGTGCCAGCAGTTACTCCGGGCAGGGTGGTGAAAAACTGTTTTTT.

The J gene is TRBJ2-7, the V gene TRBV29-1; 7 bases are shared with TRBD1. Germline CDR1 and CDR2: SQVTM and ANQGSEA. This CDR3 has 12 residues. The ends lost 4 bases at V and 5 bases at J; junction bases unmatched: 5. For the CDR3, the DNA is TGCAGCGTTGCAGGGACAGCTCACGAGCAGTACTTC. It is translated as CSVAGTAHEQYF.

The chain links TRBV10-2 to TRBJ2-4; 9 positions agree with TRBD1. Germline V lookup: CDR1 WSHSY, CDR2 SAAADI. The J segment lost 0 bases and the V segment lost 8 bases, leaving 8 bases of the junction unmatched. CDR3 size: 16 residues. CDR3 protein: CASFEQGALAKNIQYF. In DNA form, the CDR3 reads TGCGCCAGCTTTGAACAGGGGGCACTAGCCAAAAACATTCAGTACTTC.

This clone was recorded a few times. The gene calls are TRBV6-1 and TRBJ2-6; perhaps TRBD2 as D (6 bases). From germline, CDR1 is MNHNS and CDR2 SASEGT. The CDR3 spans 15 residues. The germline V and J ends were trimmed by 7 bases and 0 bases, with 10 bases remaining between them. CDR3 sequence reads: CASMGRSSGANVLTF. The CDR3 region has the DNA TGTGCCAGCATGGGGAGGAGCTCTGGGGCCAACGTCCTGACTTTC.

The chain carries TRBV6-5 and TRBJ2-7; TRBD1 matches at 7 bases. The V segment lost 6 bases and the J segment 4 bases; nucleotides outside the gene matches: 12. Germline CDR1 and CDR2: MNHEY and SVGAGI. The CDR3 consists of 15 residues. The CDR3 DNA sequence: TGTGCCAGCAGCCTTTCTGGGACAGTTTATTACGAGCAGTACTTC. It translates to CASSLSGTVYYEQYF.

A word on this clone: Within the sample, other DNA sequences also encode this same CDR3. The CDR3 spells CASSSGTDSNQPQHF. The CDR3 DNA reads as TGCGCCAGCAGCTCCGGGACAGATAGCAATCAGCCCCAGCATTTT. The chain employs TRBV5-1 and TRBJ1-5; TRBD1 matches at 7 bases. The CDR3 consists of 15 residues. The junction had 3 bases not matched to a gene; V was cut back by 3 bases and J by 0 bases. Germline V gene data show CDR1 as SGHRS and CDR2 as YFSETQ. The full variable domain, its missing parts supplied by reference TRBV5-1 and TRBJ1-5, is KAGVTQTPRYLIKTRGQQVTLSCSPISGHRSVSWYQQTPGQGLQFLFEYFSETQRNKGNFPGRFSGRQFSNSRSEMNVSTLELGDSALYLCASSSGTDSNQPQHFGDGTRLSIL.

This clone appeared a few times. The CDR3 bases are TGTGCCACCAGCAGAGGGACAGGATCGCAGTATGGCTACACCTTC. This encodes CATSRGTGSQYGYTF. The V call is TRBV15, the J call TRBJ1-2, with 7 positions matching TRBD1. With 1 base clipped from V and 5 bases from J, the junction kept 7 bases outside the gene matches. This CDR3 spans 15 amino acids. Per germline, CDR1 LNHNV and CDR2 YYDKDF (reference sequence).

This clone has only a few counts. The chain carries TRBV9 and TRBJ2-7; D might be TRBD1 (5 bases). The germline CDR1 and CDR2 sequences are SGDLS and YYNGEE. The germline V and J ends were trimmed by 0 bases and 4 bases, with 14 bases remaining between them. This CDR3 is built from 15 residues. CDR3 in DNA: TGTGCCAGCAGCGTAGATGGGGCAAAGAGTTACGAGCAGTACTTC. Encoded protein: CASSVDGAKSYEQYF.

The V gene is TRBV2, the J gene TRBJ1-6; D gene uncertain. Germline assignment: CDR1 SNHLY and CDR2 FYNNEI. V was shortened by 6 bases and J by 13 bases, with 16 bases between the two germline ends. This CDR3 has 13 amino acids. Here the CDR3 DNA reads TGTGCCAGCAGCCAGGTCCCCTCGGGGCCCCTCCACTTT. It codes for CASSQVPSGPLHF.

The CDR3 loop is CASSLVPSGGPYNEQFF. The CDR3 DNA follows: TGCGCCAGCAGCTTGGTTCCTAGCGGGGGGCCCTACAATGAGCAGTTCTTC. This chain connects TRBV5-1 to TRBJ2-1; the match to TRBD2 covers 11 bases. Germline-derived CDR1 and CDR2 are SGHRS and YFSETQ. After removal of 0 bases from V and 2 bases from J, the junction contained 4 bases not matched to a gene. The CDR3 contains 17 residues.

The V call is TRBV2, the J call TRBJ1-6, with 7 bases aligning to TRBD1. The germline gives CDR1 SNHLY, CDR2 FYNNEI. This CDR3 has 13 amino acids. The V and J ends lost 8 bases and 8 bases, in that order; junction bases with no gene match: 6. CDR3 DNA sequence: TGTGCCAGCGAAGTCCAGGGGGATTCACCCCTCCACTTT. This translates into CASEVQGDSPLHF.

The CDR3 protein is CASRMTGNTGELFF. The CDR3 coding sequence is TGTGCCAGCAGAATGACAGGGAACACCGGGGAGCTGTTTTTT. The chain combines TRBV5-6 with TRBJ2-2, with D possibly being TRBD1 (6 bases). CDR1 is SGHDT and CDR2 is YYEEEE in the germline V gene. This CDR3 has 14 residues. V was pared by 5 bases and J by 1 base, with 9 bases between. Variable domain in full (rest from reference TRBV5-6 and TRBJ2-2): DAGVTQSPTHLIKTRGQQVTLRCSPKSGHDTVSWYQQALGQGPQFIFQYYEEEERQRGNFPDRFSGHQFPNYSSELNVNALLLGDSALYLCASRMTGNTGELFFGEGSRLTVL.

This chain joins TRBV5-4 and TRBJ2-3; 10 positions match TRBD2. The J segment lost 1 base and the V segment lost 1 base, leaving 3 bases of the junction unmatched. This CDR3 comprises 16 residues. Looked up from germline, CDR1 is SGHNT and CDR2 is YYREEE (reference sequence). In DNA, the CDR3 is TGTGCCAGCAGCTTGCAGCGGGGGGGTCGCACAGATACGCAGTATTTT. This sequence encodes CASSLQRGGRTDTQYF.

This clone was seen once. This rearrangement joins TRBV5-6 to TRBJ2-7; D unclear. The CDR3 covers 12 residues. The germline CDR1 and CDR2 sequences are SGHDT and YYEEEE. Trimming stripped 2 bases from V and 0 bases from J, with 3 bases between. CDR3 sequence reads: CASSLYSYEQYF. DNA for the CDR3: TGTGCCAGCAGCTTATACTCCTACGAGCAGTACTTC. Variable domain in full (rest from reference TRBV5-6 and TRBJ2-7): DAGVTQSPTHLIKTRGQQVTLRCSPKSGHDTVSWYQQALGQGPQFIFQYYEEEERQRGNFPDRFSGHQFPNYSSELNVNALLLGDSALYLCASSLYSYEQYFGPGTRLTVT.

The chain recombines TRBV27 with TRBJ2-7; the D gene is possibly TRBD2 (5 bases). Germline V gene sequence: CDR1 MNHEY, CDR2 SMNVEV (reference sequence). The CDR3 is 13 amino acids. V gave up 5 bases and J gave up 4 bases, with 12 bases separating them. For the CDR3, the DNA is TGTGCCAGCAGTGCCCGGGGAAGGTACGAGCAGTACTTC. Translation: CASSARGRYEQYF.

This clone was seen once. The chain carries TRBV15 and TRBJ1-2; D remains unclear. In germline, CDR1 is LNHNV, CDR2 YYDKDF (reference sequence). The ends were cut back, 4 bases at V and 6 bases at J, with 15 bases in the middle. The CDR3 is 14 residues long. The CDR3 DNA reads TGTGCCACCAGCAACCACCTCAACGCGGATGGCTACACCTTC. Protein product: CATSNHLNADGYTF.

The chain employs TRBV5-4 and TRBJ2-5; D unclear. The V gene lost 2 bases and the J gene lost 4 bases, with 9 bases spanning the gap. In germline, CDR1 is SGHNT, CDR2 YYREEE (reference sequence). The length of the CDR3 is 13 residues. CDR3 DNA sequence: TGTGCCAGCAGCTTAGTGGGCGTAGAGACCCAGTACTTC. Protein product: CASSLVGVETQYF.

This clone was seen only a few times. The chain combines TRBV28 with TRBJ1-2; TRBD1 aligns across 10 bases. The CDR3 sequence is 12 residues long. With V trimmed by 10 bases and J by 3 bases, 2 bases remained unmatched. In germline, CDR1 is MDHEN, CDR2 SYDVKM. CDR3 loop: CATGQGDYGYTF. DNA of the CDR3: TGTGCCACCGGACAGGGGGACTATGGCTACACCTTC.

The rearrangement links TRBV30 to TRBJ2-3; no definite D call. CDR3 length: 12 residues. The germline CDR1 and CDR2 sequences are GTSNPN and SVGIG (reference sequence). Trimming removed 2 bases from V and 3 bases from J, with 6 bases in between. The CDR3 DNA is TGTGCCTGGAGTCGTCTGACAGATACGCAGTATTTT. Translation gives CAWSRLTDTQYF.

The genes are TRBV2 and TRBJ1-5; 8 nucleotides match TRBD1. Trimming at V came to 3 bases and at J to 6 bases, leaving 7 bases not matched to a gene. CDR3 length equals 15 residues. Germline V gene data show CDR1 as SNHLY and CDR2 as FYNNEI. This chain's CDR3 is CASSEFRQGAQPQHF. In DNA, the CDR3 is TGTGCCAGCAGTGAGTTTCGGCAGGGGGCTCAGCCCCAGCATTTT.

The chain has TRBV7-3 and TRBJ2-2; TRBD2 matches at 7 bases. The CDR3 runs to 15 residues. Losses at the gene ends were 4 bases for V and 4 bases for J; bases not matched to a gene: 6. Germline values: CDR1 SGHTA, CDR2 FQGTGA. The CDR3: CASSSRQRGTGELFF. In DNA form, the CDR3 reads TGTGCCAGCAGCTCTCGACAGCGGGGCACCGGGGAGCTGTTTTTT.

Only one count was recorded for this clone. The genes are TRBV2 and TRBJ2-1; 8 bases are a match to TRBD1. Germline CDR1 reads SNHLY; CDR2 reads FYNNEI. The CDR3 loop spans 15 amino acids. With V trimmed by 7 bases and J by 2 bases, 7 bases remained unmatched. CDR3 nucleotide sequence: TGTGCCAGCAACCTACAGGGGGGCACCTACAATGAGCAGTTCTTC. Protein product: CASNLQGGTYNEQFF.

As DNA, the CDR3 is TGTGCCAGCAGCACGTCAGGGGACAATGAGCAGTTCTTC. As protein: CASSTSGDNEQFF. The rearrangement uses TRBV7-3 and TRBJ2-1; a weak D match, TRBD1 (6 bases). This CDR3 comprises 13 residues. Trimming stripped 5 bases from V and 5 bases from J, with 10 bases between. Germline V gene lookup returns CDR1 SGHTA and CDR2 FQGTGA.

This chain connects TRBV28 to TRBJ2-1; TRBD2 agrees at 7 bases. J gave up 5 bases and V 6 bases, and 4 bases lay outside the gene matches. This CDR3 has 13 residues. CDR1 is MDHEN, CDR2 SYDVKM, per germline. CDR3 sequence reads: CASSKGGNNEQFF. CDR3 nucleotide sequence: TGTGCCAGCAGCAAGGGAGGGAACAATGAGCAGTTCTTC.

This clone was recorded once. The V call is TRBV6-4, the J call TRBJ1-2; 7 bases align to TRBD1. The CDR3 runs 14 residues. With V trimmed by 6 bases and J by 9 bases, 13 bases remained unmatched. Germline loops: CDR1 MRHNA, CDR2 SNTAGT. CDR3 in amino acids: CASREAGTEGRYTF. The CDR3 DNA sequence: TGTGCCAGCAGGGAAGCCGGGACAGAGGGCCGCTACACCTTC.

The J gene is TRBJ2-3, the V gene TRBV4-1, with D possibly matching TRBD1 (6 bases). V lost 2 bases to trimming and J lost 3 bases, with 12 bases between them. CDR1 and CDR2 from the germline V gene are MGHRA and YSYEKL. The CDR3 runs to 15 residues. This chain's CDR3 is CASSQPLGGTDTQYF. Written as DNA, the CDR3 is TGCGCCAGCAGCCAACCCCTAGGGGGAACAGATACGCAGTATTTT.